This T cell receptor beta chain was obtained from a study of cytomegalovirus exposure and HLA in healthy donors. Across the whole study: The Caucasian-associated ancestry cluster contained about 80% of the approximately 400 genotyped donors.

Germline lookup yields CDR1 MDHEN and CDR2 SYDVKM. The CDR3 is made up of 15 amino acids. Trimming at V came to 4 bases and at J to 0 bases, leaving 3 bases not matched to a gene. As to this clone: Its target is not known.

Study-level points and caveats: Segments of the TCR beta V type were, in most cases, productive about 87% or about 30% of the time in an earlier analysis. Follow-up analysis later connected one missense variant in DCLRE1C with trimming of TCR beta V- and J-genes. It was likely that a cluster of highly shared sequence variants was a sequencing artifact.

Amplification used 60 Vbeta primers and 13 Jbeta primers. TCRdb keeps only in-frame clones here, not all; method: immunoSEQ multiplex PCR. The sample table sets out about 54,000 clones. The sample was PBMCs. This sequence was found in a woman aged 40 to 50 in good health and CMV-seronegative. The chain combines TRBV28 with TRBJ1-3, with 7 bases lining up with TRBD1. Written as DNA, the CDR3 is TGTGCCAGCAGTTCGGGACAGATCTCTGGAAACACCATATATTTT. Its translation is CASSSGQISGNTIYF.